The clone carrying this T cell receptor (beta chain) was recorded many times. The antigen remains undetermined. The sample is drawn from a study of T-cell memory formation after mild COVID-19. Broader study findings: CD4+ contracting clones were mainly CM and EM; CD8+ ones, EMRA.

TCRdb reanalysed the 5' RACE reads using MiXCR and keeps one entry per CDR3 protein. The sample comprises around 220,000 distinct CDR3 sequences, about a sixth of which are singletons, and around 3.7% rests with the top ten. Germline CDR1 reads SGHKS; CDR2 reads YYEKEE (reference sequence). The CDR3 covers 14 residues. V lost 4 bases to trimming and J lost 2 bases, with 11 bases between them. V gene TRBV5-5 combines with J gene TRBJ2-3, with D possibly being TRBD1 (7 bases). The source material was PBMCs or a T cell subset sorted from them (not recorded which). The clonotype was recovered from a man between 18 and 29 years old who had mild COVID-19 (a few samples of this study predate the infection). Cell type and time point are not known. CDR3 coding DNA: TGTGCCAGCAGCCAGGGGGGAAACACAGATACGCAGTATTTT. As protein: CASSQGGNTDTQYF.